One T cell receptor (beta chain) is described in this entry. As yet, its antigen is unknown. The sample contains more than one DNA sequence encoding this CDR3. The record originates from a study of cytomegalovirus exposure and HLA in healthy donors. Findings and caveats of the study: There were three CMV-associated chains whose specificity for CMV antigens was confirmed in vitro.

Per the germline V gene, CDR1 is SGDLS and CDR2 is YYNGEE. V lost 0 bases to trimming and J lost 3 bases; unmatched junction nucleotides: 2. This CDR3 has 14 residues. Primers included in the PCR were 60 Vbeta and 13 Jbeta primers. The protocol was immunoSEQ multiplex PCR, while the TCRdb copy is restricted to in-frame clones and leaves out a portion. The table has about 190,000 clones, 65% to 85% seen once. The sequenced material came from PBMCs. This sequence joins TRBV9 and TRBJ2-7; 8 bases fit TRBD1. This TCR derives from a woman in her twenties or thirties in good health and CMV-seropositive. The CDR3 loop is CASSVGDRGYEQYF. The CDR3 bases are TGTGCCAGCAGCGTAGGTGACAGGGGCTACGAGCAGTACTTC.